This T cell receptor beta chain originates from a study of CD8 T cells in ankylosing spondylitis (TCRdb year 2017). About the full investigation: T cell receptor beta repertoires were profiled in healthy donors and ankylosing spondylitis patients so that disease-linked TCR variants could be found. The full study cohort comprised about 23 ankylosing spondylitis patients and roughly 110 healthy donors. Peripheral blood was sampled, and synovial fluid was additionally collected from ankylosing spondylitis patients. What the authors observed across the whole study: A TCR beta motif made up of several highly homologous amino acid variants appeared to be characteristic of blood from ankylosing spondylitis patients. The disease-linked clones were reported as significantly enriched in matched synovial fluid samples from ankylosing spondylitis patients. Some of the motif variants had been reported before in the synovial fluid and blood of reactive arthritis patients, a finding that suggests common disease-initiation mechanisms. The disease-linked clones showed a CD8+ phenotype and occurred at relatively low frequencies in peripheral blood.

V gives up 6 bases and J gives up 5 bases, and the segment between their germline ends measures 16 bases. Sequences DFQATT (CDR1) and SNEGSKA (CDR2) are obtained from the germline V gene (reference sequence). Spanning cysteine to phenylalanine, the CDR3 consists of 13 amino acids. The CDR3 DNA has 39 bases and is translated from base 1. Worth noting for this clonotype: Its antigen target is currently unknown. Base qualities are missing; no much larger clone stands one base away.

The run used an Illumina HiSeq 2500. Quantitative 5'-RACE with molecular barcodes was the method used to prepare the TCR beta libraries. Under the source paper's analysis protocol: Disease-linked TCR variants were identified with a new computational method built on a probabilistic model of VDJ rearrangement. TCRdb's own reprocessing of the public reads used fastp at Q25 and MiXCR and kept productive beta chains. CDR3 protein duplicates are merged, each entry listing the most common genes and DNA. The V and J calls and clone size are TCRdb's, not the authors'. The sample yields some 840,000 distinct CDR3 sequences; about an eighth were counted once. The top ten constitute approximately 0.5% of the sample.

The chain employs TRBV20-1 and TRBJ2-5; the D gene could be either TRBD1 or TRBD2, each agreeing at 6 bases. Sample: blood, either unsorted or a sorted T cell fraction (not recorded which). This sequence was found in a male donor with ankylosing spondylitis. The nucleotide sequence is TGCAGTGCGGCCCCGGGGGCCGGGGAGACCCAGTACTTC. This codes for CSAAPGAGETQYF.